These 21 T cell receptor beta chains share one sample of origin, sequenced in a study of shared clonotypes between healthy human individuals (dated by TCRdb to about 2020). For the CD8 naive samples, CD45RO-negative cells were positively selected for CCR7, yielding a CD45RA+CCR7+ population from which TemRA cells were excluded. Receptor amplification or capture employed the immunoSEQ multiplex PCR assay. Sourced from immuneACCESS, this table was stored by TCRdb with only in-frame sequences that have V and J called. A share of the clones is absent; for the studies checked, an unresolved V gene accounts for under half, and the remainder has no known explanation. Within this sample are over 750,000 clones, with roughly 96% of them counted one time only. The ten top clones hold around 0.25% of the sample. The sequencing sample was made of naive CD8+ T cells sorted from blood. The sample's cell subset or site label, in plain terms: CD45RA+CCR7+. The origin of the receptors is a man aged 25-45 years in good health.

This chain joins TRBV11-3 and TRBJ2-1; 7 bases map to TRBD2. The CDR3 covers 15 residues. V dropped 1 base and J dropped 6; count of bases not matched to a gene: 6. CDR1 is SGHNT, CDR2 YENEEA, per germline. CDR3 nucleotides: TGTGCCAGCAGCTTAGTCACAGCGGGGCTCAATGAGCAGTTCTTC. Translated, it gives CASSLVTAGLNEQFF. Full variable domain (missing parts from reference TRBV11-3 and TRBJ2-1): EAGVVQSPRYKIIEKKQPVAFWCNPISGHNTLYWYLQNLGQGPELLIRYENEEAVDDSQLPKDRFSAERLKGVDSTLKIQPAELGDSAVYLCASSLVTAGLNEQFFGPGTRLTVL.

This clone occurred once. This chain links TRBV29-1 with TRBJ1-2, with 7 nucleotides matching TRBD1. Germline loops: CDR1 SQVTM, CDR2 ANQGSEA. The CDR3 runs 12 residues. With 0 bases clipped from V and 8 bases from J, the junction kept 3 bases outside the gene matches. The CDR3 nucleotides read TGCAGCGTTGAAGATCTACAGGGGGGCTACACCTTC. Its translation is CSVEDLQGGYTF.

This chain joins TRBV4-1 and TRBJ2-5; the D call may be TRBD1 or TRBD2 (5 bases each). Germline CDR1 is MGHRA and CDR2 is YSYEKL. V lost 1 base to trimming and J lost 5 bases, with 11 bases between them. This CDR3 comprises 14 residues. The CDR3: CASSQGGDRETQYF. The CDR3 bases are TGCGCCAGCAGCCAAGGAGGGGATCGGGAGACCCAGTACTTC.

The V call is TRBV18, the J call TRBJ2-7; D is unclear. This CDR3 is built from 13 residues. CDR1 and CDR2 from the germline V gene are KGHSH and LQKENI. Trimming took off 3 bases at V and 3 bases at J, with 9 bases between the two ends. As DNA, the CDR3 is TGTGCCAGCTCACCTGAGCCGGTCTACGAGCAGTACTTC. It encodes CASSPEPVYEQYF.

CDR3: CSAMGPFGEQYF. The CDR3 DNA reads TGCAGCGCCATGGGACCCTTTGGCGAGCAGTACTTC. The V and J genes are TRBV29-1 and TRBJ2-7; either TRBD1 or TRBD2 may supply D (5 bases each). Per germline, CDR1 SQVTM and CDR2 ANQGSEA. The germline V and J ends were trimmed by 7 bases and 6 bases, with 16 bases remaining between them. This CDR3 has 12 amino acids.

The chain has TRBV7-2 and TRBJ1-2; 10 bases fit TRBD1. V lost 5 bases, J lost 3 bases, and 12 bases stayed unmatched. The CDR3 is 17 amino acids. Germline V CDR1 and CDR2: SGHTA, FQGNSA. This CDR3 is CASSTSGQGDYYYGYTF. In nucleotides, the CDR3 is TGTGCCAGCAGCACCTCCGGACAGGGGGATTATTACTATGGCTACACCTTC.

This clone occurred once. J is TRBJ2-1 and V is TRBV4-1; 9 nucleotides match TRBD2. The length of the CDR3 is 16 residues. After removal of 0 bases from V and 4 bases from J, the junction contained 4 bases not matched to a gene. Germline V CDR1 and CDR2: MGHRA, YSYEKL. The CDR3, as DNA: TGCGCCAGCAGCCAAGAAGCGACTAGCGGTTACAATGAGCAGTTCTTC. Translating it yields CASSQEATSGYNEQFF.

The rearrangement uses TRBV16 and TRBJ2-1; 8 bases agree with TRBD1. Germline V CDR1 and CDR2: KGHSY, FQNENV. The CDR3 has 15 residues. With 1 base clipped from V and 4 bases from J, the junction kept 3 bases outside the gene matches. The CDR3 sequence: CASSQFHRGYNEQFF. The CDR3 DNA follows: TGTGCCAGCAGCCAATTCCACAGGGGGTACAATGAGCAGTTCTTC.

This chain's CDR3 is CASSLLTGPYNEQFF. The CDR3 DNA is TGTGCCAGCAGTTTGTTGACGGGTCCCTACAATGAGCAGTTCTTC. This rearrangement joins TRBV27 to TRBJ2-1; D remains unclear. This CDR3 region has 15 residues. In germline, CDR1 is MNHEY, CDR2 SMNVEV (reference sequence). Trimming took off 3 bases at V and 2 bases at J, with 11 bases between the two ends.

V usage is TRBV11-2 and J usage is TRBJ2-2, with 8 bases fitting TRBD1. This CDR3 region has 16 residues. CDR1 SGHAT and CDR2 FQNNGV come from the germline V gene. J was trimmed by 3 bases and V by 5 bases; bases with no gene match: 8. CDR3 sequence: CASSPTGVFHTGELFF. The CDR3 DNA is TGTGCCAGCAGCCCGACAGGGGTGTTTCACACCGGGGAGCTGTTTTTT.

As to this clone: The sample carries other DNA sequences with the same CDR3. The chain recombines TRBV20-1 with TRBJ2-7, with D hard to call. V lost 5 bases and J 0 bases, leaving 5 bases between the germline ends. This CDR3 has 11 residues. The V gene's germline CDR1 is DFQATT and CDR2 SNEGSKA (reference sequence). The DNA of the CDR3 is TGCAGTGCTTCGACCTCCTACGAGCAGTACTTC. The encoded protein is CSASTSYEQYF.

The chain couples TRBV7-9 to TRBJ2-1, with 8 bases fitting TRBD1. V lost 5 bases and J lost 4; bases outside the gene matches: 7. The CDR3 consists of 15 residues. CDR1 and CDR2 from the germline V gene are SEHNR and FQNEAQ (reference sequence). The CDR3 region is CASSPRDRSYNEQFF. The CDR3 DNA sequence: TGTGCCAGCAGCCCCCGGGACAGGAGTTACAATGAGCAGTTCTTC.

The V and J genes are TRBV6-4 and TRBJ2-1; D uncertain. Germline loops: CDR1 MRHNA, CDR2 SNTAGT. This CDR3 is built from 13 residues. V lost 2 bases and J lost 7, with 9 bases in between. Here the CDR3 DNA reads TGTGCCAGCAGTGACCAGCCGTGGAATGAGCAGTTCTTC. This codes for CASSDQPWNEQFF.

CDR3 residues: CSVPSGSYEQYF. CDR3 nucleotides: TGCAGCGTTCCCAGCGGCTCCTACGAGCAGTACTTC. This sequence joins TRBV29-1 and TRBJ2-7, with D possibly matching TRBD2 (5 bases). With 5 bases removed from V and 0 bases from J, the gap between germline ends came to 8 bases. The CDR3 has 12 amino acids. Germline lookup yields CDR1 SQVTM and CDR2 ANQGSEA.

This clone was detected a few times. The sample carries other DNA sequences with the same CDR3. The chain couples TRBV27 to TRBJ2-7; D ambiguous. The CDR3 runs to 11 residues. V lost 4 bases to trimming and J lost 2 bases, with 3 bases between them. Germline CDR1 reads MNHEY; CDR2 reads SMNVEV (reference sequence). In DNA form, the CDR3 reads TGTGCCAGCAGTTCCGCCTACGAGCAGTACTTC. Its protein product is CASSSAYEQYF.

This chain links TRBV28 with TRBJ2-7; no clear D gene. The CDR3 covers 15 residues. Germline CDR1 MDHEN, CDR2 SYDVKM. V was trimmed by 3 bases and J by 2 bases, leaving 14 bases between them. The CDR3 DNA is TGTGCCAGCAGTTTGCCCCTAGTAGGTACCTACGAGCAGTACTTC. This encodes CASSLPLVGTYEQYF.

This chain uses TRBV18 with TRBJ1-4; D is unresolved. The germline V and J ends were trimmed by 3 bases and 6 bases, with 11 bases remaining between them. The CDR3 consists of 14 residues. From germline, CDR1 is KGHSH and CDR2 LQKENI. The CDR3: CASSPAGSYEKLFF. DNA for the CDR3: TGTGCCAGCTCACCCGCGGGCTCTTATGAAAAACTGTTTTTT.

The chain links TRBV5-1 to TRBJ2-7; unclear D gene. Trimming took 7 bases from V and 3 from J, leaving 11 bases between them. CDR1 is SGHRS, CDR2 YFSETQ, per germline. CDR3 length: 12 amino acids. CDR3 DNA: TGCGCCAGCTCCGATTGGGACTACGAGCAGTACTTC. Translated, it gives CASSDWDYEQYF.

This chain uses TRBV4-3 with TRBJ1-5; D might be TRBD1 (5 bases). Germline values: CDR1 LGHNA, CDR2 YSLEER. The ends were cut back, 3 bases at V and 1 base at J, with 10 bases in the middle. The CDR3 spans 15 residues. The chain's CDR3 is CASSHHRGSNQPQHF. As DNA, the CDR3 is TGCGCCAGCAGCCACCACCGGGGGAGCAATCAGCCCCAGCATTTT.

V gene TRBV14 combines with J gene TRBJ2-4; 8 bases map to TRBD2. The CDR3 loop spans 15 amino acids. Trimming took 1 base from V and 7 from J; bases not matched to a gene: 6. From germline, CDR1 is SGHDN and CDR2 FVKESK. CDR3: CASSQGSGSGNIQYF. The CDR3 region has the DNA TGTGCCAGCAGCCAAGGGAGCGGGAGCGGCAACATTCAGTACTTC.

J is TRBJ2-1 and V is TRBV6-4, with 9 bases matching TRBD1. V trimming: 6 bases; J trimming: 7 bases; junction bases outside the gene matches: 10. Per the germline V gene, CDR1 is MRHNA and CDR2 is SNTAGT. The CDR3 contains 15 residues. The CDR3 here is CASSRDRGSENEQFF. Here the CDR3 DNA reads TGTGCCAGCAGCAGAGACAGGGGGTCGGAGAATGAGCAGTTCTTC.